Listed below are T cell receptor beta chains from one sample, sequenced in a study of T cell repertoires in cytomegalovirus infection. TCRdb redid the calling of the reads with MiXCR, one entry per CDR3 protein. Found here are some 300,000 distinct CDR3 sequences, 9.6% of them singletons; the top ten hold more than 2.5%. The source material was PBMCs. The receptors here all came from a human donor in good health (CMV status not recorded). Some clones in this sample may be carry-over from other donors' samples. CDR3s leave out the opening cysteine and the closing phenylalanine or tryptophan. Fields, in order: J gene, V gene, CDR3 protein.

j_gene: TRBJ2-7; v_gene: TRBV28; CDR3aa: ASSPEPNYEQY
j_gene: TRBJ2-3; v_gene: TRBV6-2/TRBV6-3; CDR3aa: ASSYGWTSGNTDTQY
j_gene: TRBJ1-4; v_gene: TRBV6-6; CDR3aa: ASTSDRGGEKLF
j_gene: TRBJ2-6; v_gene: TRBV20-1; CDR3aa: SARTSGANVLT
j_gene: TRBJ1-2; v_gene: TRBV15; CDR3aa: ATSSLPKDSRSSGYT
j_gene: TRBJ2-5; v_gene: TRBV28; CDR3aa: ASSLRVEWTQY
j_gene: TRBJ1-2; v_gene: TRBV28; CDR3aa: ASSLLWGSYGYT
j_gene: TRBJ1-1; v_gene: TRBV6-2/TRBV6-3; CDR3aa: ASRRMDSLNTEAF
j_gene: TRBJ1-4; v_gene: TRBV14; CDR3aa: ASSQDLSGANNEKLF
j_gene: TRBJ1-1; v_gene: TRBV29-1; CDR3aa: SPSYGTGPTEAF
j_gene: TRBJ2-1; v_gene: TRBV27; CDR3aa: ASSFRYSPNNEQF
j_gene: TRBJ2-3; v_gene: TRBV4-1; CDR3aa: ASSARFIPTDTQY
j_gene: TRBJ2-5; v_gene: TRBV18; CDR3aa: ASSPWGETQY
j_gene: TRBJ2-1; v_gene: TRBV7-9; CDR3aa: ASSTRLAPSYNEQF
j_gene: TRBJ1-6; v_gene: TRBV2; CDR3aa: ASSMEAVGHSPLH
j_gene: TRBJ1-6; v_gene: TRBV7-9; CDR3aa: ASSRDRGDSPLH
j_gene: TRBJ2-1; v_gene: TRBV29-1; CDR3aa: SVEAPTLSSYNEQF
j_gene: TRBJ1-5; v_gene: TRBV25-1; CDR3aa: ASSRPHRVCNQPQH
j_gene: TRBJ2-1; v_gene: TRBV19; CDR3aa: ASNRGVYNEQF
j_gene: TRBJ1-1; v_gene: TRBV2; CDR3aa: AIRREAVTEAF
j_gene: TRBJ2-3; v_gene: TRBV11-2; CDR3aa: ASSFGLAGGKDTQY
j_gene: TRBJ2-1; v_gene: TRBV28; CDR3aa: ASSPPTSGSHNEQF
j_gene: TRBJ1-1; v_gene: TRBV7-2; CDR3aa: ASNLNRNTEAF
j_gene: TRBJ2-2; v_gene: TRBV7-2; CDR3aa: ASSYKHPGELF
j_gene: TRBJ1-5; v_gene: TRBV3-1; CDR3aa: ASSPSTGRRDNQPQH
j_gene: TRBJ2-7; v_gene: TRBV14; CDR3aa: ASSQGTGPPSSYEQY
j_gene: TRBJ1-1; v_gene: TRBV7-2; CDR3aa: ASSLAKQGAEAF
j_gene: TRBJ1-1; v_gene: TRBV7-2; CDR3aa: ASSYSGQTEAF
j_gene: TRBJ2-3; v_gene: TRBV5-1; CDR3aa: ASSLAVLAGASTDTQY
j_gene: TRBJ1-5; v_gene: TRBV7-2; CDR3aa: ASSLSTGVQPQH
j_gene: TRBJ2-1; v_gene: TRBV19; CDR3aa: ASSIDSSSYNELF
j_gene: TRBJ2-7; v_gene: TRBV10-3; CDR3aa: AKRLIISYEQY
j_gene: TRBJ1-2; v_gene: TRBV29-1; CDR3aa: SVATGTINYGYT
j_gene: TRBJ1-5; v_gene: TRBV20-1; CDR3aa: SARGGPGNQPQH
j_gene: TRBJ2-1; v_gene: TRBV7-2; CDR3aa: ASSFLYPTQGEQF
j_gene: TRBJ2-4; v_gene: TRBV20-1; CDR3aa: SARDGGQDRNIQY
j_gene: TRBJ2-3; v_gene: TRBV20-1; CDR3aa: STSSGGFTDTQY
j_gene: TRBJ1-2; v_gene: TRBV5-4; CDR3aa: ASSRVDREGDGYT
j_gene: TRBJ2-1; v_gene: TRBV12-3/TRBV12-4; CDR3aa: ASSLFKSSNEQF
j_gene: TRBJ2-3; v_gene: TRBV12-3/TRBV12-4; CDR3aa: ASSLAKTSGTTDTQY
j_gene: TRBJ2-1; v_gene: TRBV6-4; CDR3aa: ASSVSMGENNEQF
j_gene: TRBJ1-6; v_gene: TRBV5-1; CDR3aa: ASSLEGTSNSPLH
j_gene: TRBJ2-5; v_gene: TRBV28; CDR3aa: ASDRGDETQY
j_gene: TRBJ2-3; v_gene: TRBV5-5; CDR3aa: ASSLVGTGPSTDTQY
j_gene: TRBJ2-7; v_gene: TRBV5-1; CDR3aa: ASSLDGEPYEQY
j_gene: TRBJ2-2; v_gene: TRBV5-4; CDR3aa: ASSFALDTGELF
j_gene: TRBJ2-1; v_gene: TRBV3-1; CDR3aa: ASSHGTRNEQF
j_gene: TRBJ1-1; v_gene: TRBV5-6; CDR3aa: ASSLLGDLEAF
j_gene: TRBJ2-4; v_gene: TRBV7-9; CDR3aa: ASSSRGNIQY
j_gene: TRBJ2-1; v_gene: TRBV10-3; CDR3aa: AISESIDNEQF